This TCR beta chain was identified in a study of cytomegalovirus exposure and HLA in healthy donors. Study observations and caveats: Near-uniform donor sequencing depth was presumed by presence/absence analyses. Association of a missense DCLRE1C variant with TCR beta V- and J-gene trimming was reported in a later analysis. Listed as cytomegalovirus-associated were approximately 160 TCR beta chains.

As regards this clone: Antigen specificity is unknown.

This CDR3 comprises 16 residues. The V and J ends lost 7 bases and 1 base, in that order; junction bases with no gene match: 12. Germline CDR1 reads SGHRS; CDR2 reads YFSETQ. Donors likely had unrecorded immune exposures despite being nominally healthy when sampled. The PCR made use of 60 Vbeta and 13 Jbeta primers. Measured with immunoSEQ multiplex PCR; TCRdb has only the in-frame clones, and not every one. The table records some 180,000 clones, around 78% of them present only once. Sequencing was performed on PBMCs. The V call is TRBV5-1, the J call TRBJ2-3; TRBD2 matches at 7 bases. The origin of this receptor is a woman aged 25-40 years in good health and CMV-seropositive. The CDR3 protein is CASRSTTSPRTDTQYF. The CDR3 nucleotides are TGCGCCAGCCGATCTACGACTAGCCCCCGCACAGATACGCAGTATTTT.